Each of the 15 T cell receptor beta chains below was sequenced from the same sample in a study of sequential checkpoint blockade in melanoma. Profiling relied on immunoSEQ multiplex PCR, and the TCRdb table lists in-frame clones only, not all of them. Here the sample spans 20,000 to 25,000 clones, roughly four fifths being singletons. Treatment given: randomized to nivolumab then ipilimumab (arm A) or the reverse (arm B). The input for sequencing was CD8+ T cells sorted from blood (inferred from file names), taken from a patient given nivolumab and ipilimumab in sequence. These receptors came from a human donor with melanoma.

The chain is built from TRBV7-2 and TRBJ2-3; a possible D gene is TRBD1 (6 bases). CDR1 and CDR2 (germline): SGHTA, FQGNSA. This CDR3 is 14 amino acids long. V lost 5 bases and J 6 bases, leaving 15 bases between the germline ends. DNA of the CDR3: TGTGCCAGCAGCCCTGGACAGCCCCGGGATACGCAGTATTTT. It specifies CASSPGQPRDTQYF.

The rearrangement joins TRBV7-2 to TRBJ1-1; D is unclear. The CDR3 is made up of 11 amino acids. CDR1 and CDR2 from the germline V gene are SGHTA and FQGNSA. V was clipped by 5 bases and J by 5 bases, with 6 bases between them. DNA for the CDR3: TGTGCCAGCAGCCCTAGGACTGAAGCTTTCTTT. Protein sequence: CASSPRTEAFF.

The chain uses TRBV19 and TRBJ2-7, with 9 bases lining up with TRBD2. The CDR3 runs to 15 residues. Germline V CDR1 and CDR2: LNHDA, SQIVND (reference sequence). V lost 5 bases to trimming and J lost 4 bases; unmatched junction nucleotides: 9. CDR3 in DNA: TGTGCCAGTAGTGACTACCGCGGGAGGGGGTACGAGCAGTACTTC. Its translation is CASSDYRGRGYEQYF.

This chain uses TRBV30 with TRBJ1-2, with 9 bases aligning to TRBD1. This CDR3 comprises 16 residues. With V trimmed by 0 bases and J by 4 bases, 9 bases remained unmatched. Germline V gene sequence: CDR1 GTSNPN, CDR2 SVGIG (reference sequence). The CDR3: CAWSVLGTGLGYGYTF. The CDR3 DNA sequence: TGTGCCTGGAGTGTATTGGGGACAGGGTTAGGCTATGGCTACACCTTC.

V is TRBV2 and J is TRBJ1-3; 8 positions agree with TRBD1. The CDR3 has 13 residues. Germline CDR1 is SNHLY and CDR2 is FYNNEI. V shed 3 bases and J 8 bases; nucleotides not matched to a gene: 3. CDR3 residues: CASSDNRGDTIYF. The CDR3 DNA follows: TGTGCCAGCAGTGATAACAGGGGGGACACCATATATTTT.

The rearrangement uses TRBV28 and TRBJ2-7; 7 positions agree with TRBD1. Germline V lookup: CDR1 MDHEN, CDR2 SYDVKM. The CDR3 spans 14 residues. Trimming removed 4 bases from V and 2 bases from J; junction bases left unmatched: 5. CDR3 loop: CASSSRQGTYEQYF. The CDR3 nucleotides read TGTGCCAGCAGTTCGAGACAGGGTACCTACGAGCAGTACTTC.

This sequence joins TRBV5-1 and TRBJ2-5; 7 nucleotides match TRBD2. CDR1 and CDR2 from the germline V gene are SGHRS and YFSETQ. The V gene end was trimmed by 0 bases and the J gene end by 11 bases; junction bases not matched to a gene: 10. The CDR3 has 14 residues. The CDR3 nucleotides are TGCGCCAGCAGCTTGGGGACTAGGTCTCAATGGCAGTACTTC. It translates to CASSLGTRSQWQYF.

The chain links TRBV27 to TRBJ1-1; no clear D gene. CDR1 MNHEY and CDR2 SMNVEV come from the germline V gene (reference sequence). V was clipped by 6 bases and J by 1 base, with 9 bases between them. The CDR3 contains 13 residues. The CDR3 DNA reads as TGTGCCAGCAGGCTACAGAGGAACACTGAAGCTTTCTTT. Amino acids: CASRLQRNTEAFF.

The chain uses TRBV18 and TRBJ1-1; 8 bases are shared with TRBD1. There are 15 residues in the CDR3. Germline trimming cut 3 bases from V and 3 bases from J; bases unmatched to any gene: 6. CDR1 is KGHSH, CDR2 LQKENI, per germline. The chain's CDR3 is CASSPGDRGDTEAFF. The CDR3 DNA is TGTGCCAGCTCACCCGGTGACAGGGGCGACACTGAAGCTTTCTTT.

The chain carries TRBV28 and TRBJ2-4; 10 bases align to TRBD1. The CDR3 loop spans 15 amino acids. V was clipped by 7 bases and J by 7 bases; unmatched bases: 10. CDR1 is MDHEN, CDR2 SYDVKM, per germline. CDR3: CASIPTGTGANIQYF. For the CDR3, the DNA is TGTGCCAGCATTCCGACCGGGACAGGGGCCAACATTCAGTACTTC.

The chain is built from TRBV30 and TRBJ1-2; D is uncertain. V lost 3 bases, J lost 5 bases, and 16 bases lay in between. The CDR3 consists of 14 residues. CDR1 is GTSNPN, CDR2 SVGIG, per germline (reference sequence). Here the CDR3 reads CAWSVLSALYGYTF. CDR3 nucleotides: TGTGCCTGGAGCGTACTATCAGCTCTATATGGCTACACCTTC.

As to this clone: Compared with germline, one end of the junction differs, possibly owing to a read error. The chain uses TRBV15 and TRBJ2-6, with D possibly being TRBD1 (5 bases). The germline gives CDR1 LNHNV, CDR2 YYDKDF (reference sequence). The CDR3 totals 14 residues. CDR3 in amino acids: CATSRRNGANVPTF. CDR3 in DNA: TGTGCCACCAGCAGGAGGAATGGGGCCAACGTCCCGACTTTC.

The chain employs TRBV6-1 and TRBJ1-2; perhaps TRBD1 as D (5 bases). The CDR3 has 15 amino acids. V lost 7 bases and J lost 0, with 15 bases in between. Per the germline V gene, CDR1 is MNHNS and CDR2 is SASEGT. CDR3 coding DNA: TGTGCCAGCAATCCAGGAGGGGCATCTAACTATGGCTACACCTTC. This translates into CASNPGGASNYGYTF.

The chain recombines TRBV29-1 with TRBJ1-1, with 9 bases identical to TRBD1. This CDR3 is 14 amino acids long. Germline V gene lookup returns CDR1 SQVTM and CDR2 ANQGSEA. Trimming removed 5 bases from V and 4 bases from J; junction bases left unmatched: 8. This chain's CDR3 is CSVYGTGRSTEAFF. DNA for the CDR3: TGCAGCGTTTACGGGACAGGGAGGAGCACTGAAGCTTTCTTT.

The chain links TRBV28 to TRBJ1-6; no firm D call. Deletions cut 5 bases from V and 6 bases from J, with 11 bases between. Germline lookup yields CDR1 MDHEN and CDR2 SYDVKM. This CDR3 has 14 amino acids. In DNA, the CDR3 is TGTGCCAGCAGTCCGACACTGCCTAATTCACCCCTCCACTTT. This gives the protein CASSPTLPNSPLHF.